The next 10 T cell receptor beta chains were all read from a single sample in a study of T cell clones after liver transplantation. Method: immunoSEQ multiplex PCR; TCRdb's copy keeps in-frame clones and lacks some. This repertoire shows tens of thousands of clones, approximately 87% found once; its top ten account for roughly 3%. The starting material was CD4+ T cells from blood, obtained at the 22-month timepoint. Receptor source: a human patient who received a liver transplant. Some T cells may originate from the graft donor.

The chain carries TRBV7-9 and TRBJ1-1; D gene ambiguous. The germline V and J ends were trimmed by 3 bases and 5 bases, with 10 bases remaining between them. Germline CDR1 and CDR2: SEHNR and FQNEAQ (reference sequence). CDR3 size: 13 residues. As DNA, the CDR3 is TGTGCCAGCAGCTTGGAGGGAACGACTGAAGCTTTCTTT. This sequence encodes CASSLEGTTEAFF.

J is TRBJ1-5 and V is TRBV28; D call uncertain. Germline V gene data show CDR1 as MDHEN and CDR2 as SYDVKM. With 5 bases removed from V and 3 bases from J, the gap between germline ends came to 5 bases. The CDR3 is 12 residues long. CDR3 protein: CASSRVNQPQHF. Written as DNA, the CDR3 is TGTGCCAGCAGTCGAGTCAATCAGCCCCAGCATTTT.

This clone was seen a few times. CDR3 DNA: TGTGCCAGCAGTGAACTAGCGGGAGGCCGAGAGCAGTTCTTC. Its translation: CASSELAGGREQFF. The gene calls are TRBV28 and TRBJ2-1; 12 bases agree with TRBD2. There are 14 residues in the CDR3. J gave up 10 bases and V 5 bases, and 6 bases lay outside the gene matches. Germline V lookup: CDR1 MDHEN, CDR2 SYDVKM.

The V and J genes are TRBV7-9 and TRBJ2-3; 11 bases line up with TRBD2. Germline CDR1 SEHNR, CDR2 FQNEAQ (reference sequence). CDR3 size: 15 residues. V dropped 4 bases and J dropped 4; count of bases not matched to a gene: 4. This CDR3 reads CASSSVAGGSDTQYF. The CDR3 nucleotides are TGTGCCAGCAGCTCAGTAGCGGGAGGGTCAGATACGCAGTATTTT.

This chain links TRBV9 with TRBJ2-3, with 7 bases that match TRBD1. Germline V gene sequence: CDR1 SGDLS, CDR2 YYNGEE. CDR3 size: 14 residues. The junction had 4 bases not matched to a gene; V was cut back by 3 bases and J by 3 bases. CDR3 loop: CASSARQGTDTQYF. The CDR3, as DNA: TGTGCCAGCAGCGCGCGACAGGGAACAGATACGCAGTATTTT.

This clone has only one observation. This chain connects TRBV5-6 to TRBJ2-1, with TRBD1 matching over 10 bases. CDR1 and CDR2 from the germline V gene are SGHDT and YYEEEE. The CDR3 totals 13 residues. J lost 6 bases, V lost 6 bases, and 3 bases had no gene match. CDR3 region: CASIWTGGNEQFF. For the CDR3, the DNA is TGTGCCAGCATCTGGACAGGGGGCAATGAGCAGTTCTTC.

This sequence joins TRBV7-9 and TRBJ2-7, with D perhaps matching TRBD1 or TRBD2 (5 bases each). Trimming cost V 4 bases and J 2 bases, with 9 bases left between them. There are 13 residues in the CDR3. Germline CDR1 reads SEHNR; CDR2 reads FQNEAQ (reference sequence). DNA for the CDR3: TGTGCCAGCAGCTCCCGGGACCCCTACGAGCAGTACTTC. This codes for CASSSRDPYEQYF.

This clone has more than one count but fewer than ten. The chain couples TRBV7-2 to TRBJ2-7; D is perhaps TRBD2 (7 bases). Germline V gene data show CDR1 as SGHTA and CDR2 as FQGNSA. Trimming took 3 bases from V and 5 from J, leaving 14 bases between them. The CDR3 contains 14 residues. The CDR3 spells CASSLGGGRDEQYF. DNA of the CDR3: TGTGCCAGCAGCTTGGGCGGGGGCCGGGACGAGCAGTACTTC.

The CDR3 spells CASSPRQNRNSYNEQFF. CDR3 DNA sequence: TGCGCCAGCAGCCCGAGACAGAATCGAAACTCCTACAATGAGCAGTTCTTC. This chain uses TRBV5-1 with TRBJ2-1, with D perhaps matching TRBD1 (5 bases). This CDR3 spans 17 amino acids. Germline CDR1 and CDR2: SGHRS and YFSETQ. V shed 4 bases and J shed 0 bases, with 17 bases lying between them.

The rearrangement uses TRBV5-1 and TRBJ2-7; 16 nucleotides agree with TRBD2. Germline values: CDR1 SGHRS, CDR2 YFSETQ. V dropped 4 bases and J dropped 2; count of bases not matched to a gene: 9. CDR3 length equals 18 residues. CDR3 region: CASSPGTSGRGGPYEQYF. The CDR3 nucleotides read TGCGCCAGCAGCCCCGGGACTAGCGGGAGGGGGGGGCCCTACGAGCAGTACTTC.